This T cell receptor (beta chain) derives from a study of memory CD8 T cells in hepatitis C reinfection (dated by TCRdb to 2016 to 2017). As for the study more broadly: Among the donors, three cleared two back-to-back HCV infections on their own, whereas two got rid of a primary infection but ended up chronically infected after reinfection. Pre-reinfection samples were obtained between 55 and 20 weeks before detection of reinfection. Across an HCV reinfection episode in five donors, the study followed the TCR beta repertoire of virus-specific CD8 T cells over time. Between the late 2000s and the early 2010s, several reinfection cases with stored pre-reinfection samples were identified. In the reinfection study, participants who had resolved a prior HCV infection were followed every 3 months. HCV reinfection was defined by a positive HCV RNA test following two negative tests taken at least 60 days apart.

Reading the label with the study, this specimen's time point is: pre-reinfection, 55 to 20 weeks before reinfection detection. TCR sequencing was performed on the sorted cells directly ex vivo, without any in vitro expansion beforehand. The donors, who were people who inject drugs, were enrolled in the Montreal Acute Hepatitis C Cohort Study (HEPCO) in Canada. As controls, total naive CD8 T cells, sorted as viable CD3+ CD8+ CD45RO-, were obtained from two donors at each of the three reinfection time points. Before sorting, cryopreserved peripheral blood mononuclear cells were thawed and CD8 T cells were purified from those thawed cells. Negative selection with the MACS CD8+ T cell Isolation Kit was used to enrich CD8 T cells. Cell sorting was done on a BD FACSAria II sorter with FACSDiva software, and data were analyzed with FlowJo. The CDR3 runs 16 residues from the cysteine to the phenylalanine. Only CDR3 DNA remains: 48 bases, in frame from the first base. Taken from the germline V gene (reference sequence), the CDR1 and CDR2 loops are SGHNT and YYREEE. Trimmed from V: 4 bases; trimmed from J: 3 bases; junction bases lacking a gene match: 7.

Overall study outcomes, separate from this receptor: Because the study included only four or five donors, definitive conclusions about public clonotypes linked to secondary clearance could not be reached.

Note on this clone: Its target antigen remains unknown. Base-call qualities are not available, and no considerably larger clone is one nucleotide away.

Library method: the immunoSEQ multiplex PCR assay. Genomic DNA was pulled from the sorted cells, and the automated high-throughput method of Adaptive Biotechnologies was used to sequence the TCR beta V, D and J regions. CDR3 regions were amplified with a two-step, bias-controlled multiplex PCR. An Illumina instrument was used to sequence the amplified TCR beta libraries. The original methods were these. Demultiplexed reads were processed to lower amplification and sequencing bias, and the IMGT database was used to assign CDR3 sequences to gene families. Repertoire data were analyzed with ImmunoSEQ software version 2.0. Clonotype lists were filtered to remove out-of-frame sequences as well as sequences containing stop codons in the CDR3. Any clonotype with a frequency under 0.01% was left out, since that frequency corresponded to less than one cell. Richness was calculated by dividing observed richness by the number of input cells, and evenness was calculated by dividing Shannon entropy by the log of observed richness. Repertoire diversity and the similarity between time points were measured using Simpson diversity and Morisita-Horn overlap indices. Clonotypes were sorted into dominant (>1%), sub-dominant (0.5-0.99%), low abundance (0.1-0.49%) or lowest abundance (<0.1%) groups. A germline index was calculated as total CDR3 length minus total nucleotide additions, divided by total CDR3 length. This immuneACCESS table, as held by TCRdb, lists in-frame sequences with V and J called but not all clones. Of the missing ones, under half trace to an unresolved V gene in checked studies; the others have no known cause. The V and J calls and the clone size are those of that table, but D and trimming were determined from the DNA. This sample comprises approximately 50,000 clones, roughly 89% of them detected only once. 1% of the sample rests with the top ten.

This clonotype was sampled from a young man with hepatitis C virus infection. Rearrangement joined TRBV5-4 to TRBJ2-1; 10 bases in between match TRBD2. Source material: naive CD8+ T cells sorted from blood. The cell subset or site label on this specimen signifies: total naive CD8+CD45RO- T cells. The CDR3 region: CASSTELAGSYNEQFF. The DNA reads TGTGCCAGCAGCACAGAACTAGCGGGAAGCTACAATGAGCAGTTCTTC.